The next 2 T cell receptor beta chains were all read from a single sample in a study of blood T cell repertoires in COVID-19 (dated by TCRdb to the early 2020s). Receptors were amplified or captured by the immunoSEQ multiplex PCR assay. Not all clones reach the TCRdb copy of this immuneACCESS table, which keeps in-frame sequences only. Checked studies attribute under half of the gap to unresolved V genes and leave the rest unexplained. For this sample there are 210,000 or so clones; 78% appear just once. Together, the top ten hold about 3% of the sample. The sample was peripheral blood. Every receptor here comes from an elderly woman with active or convalescent COVID-19.

This clone has a handful of counts. The V gene is TRBV19, the J gene TRBJ1-2, with D possibly matching TRBD1 (6 bases). In germline, CDR1 is LNHDA, CDR2 SQIVND (reference sequence). The length of the CDR3 is 16 residues. V lost 5 bases to trimming and J lost 5 bases, with 21 bases between them. The CDR3 sequence is CASSLLLDRLNYGYTF. The DNA for the CDR3 is TGTGCCAGTAGTTTACTCTTGGACAGATTAAATTATGGCTACACCTTC.

J is TRBJ2-3 and V is TRBV4-2; 7 nucleotides align to TRBD2. The junction had 10 bases not matched to a gene; V was cut back by 0 bases and J by 4 bases. The CDR3 loop spans 17 amino acids. Germline CDR1 LGHNA, CDR2 YNFKEQ. CDR3 bases: TGTGCCAGCAGCCAAGATGGCGGAGGCGGGGGAGCAGATACGCAGTATTTT. This codes for CASSQDGGGGGADTQYF.